This T cell receptor beta chain came from a study of blood T cell repertoires in COVID-19. Libraries were prepared by immunoSEQ multiplex PCR; TCRdb keeps only in-frame clonotypes and omits some of them. The sample contains 200,000 to 250,000 clones, 87% of which appear only once. Specimen: PBMCs or T cells enriched from blood (not recorded which). This TCR derives from a young man who had recovered from COVID-19.

The CDR3 loop reads CAWSGDRANTEAFF. The CDR3 DNA reads as TGTGCCTGGAGTGGGGACAGAGCCAACACTGAAGCTTTCTTT. This sequence joins TRBV30 and TRBJ1-1; TRBD1 aligns across 7 bases. The CDR3 runs 14 residues. Germline CDR1 is GTSNPN and CDR2 is SVGIG (reference sequence). The V segment lost 1 base and the J segment 2 bases; nucleotides outside the gene matches: 4.